Below, one TCR beta chain is given with its context. What it binds is not known. Single viable CD3+CD4+CD8-CD45RO+ cells were sorted as the memory CD4+ T cells. The entry originates in a study of memory CD4+ T cells and cytomegalovirus serostatus. The overall study: Donors were healthy Belgian adults, fewer than ten CMV seropositive and around 24 seronegative. The study's findings and limits: CD4+ memory repertoires contained about 40% of the 164 reported CMV TCRbeta sequences. The CMV-associated TCR signature appears largely within the CD4+ memory repertoire.

Assay: immunoSEQ multiplex PCR; the TCRdb copy retains only in-frame clones and omits some. The sample includes 56,000 or so clones, around 77% of them seen just once. This CDR3 contains 12 residues. In germline, CDR1 is SQVTM, CDR2 ANQGSEA. The germline V and J ends were trimmed by 3 bases and 6 bases, with 11 bases remaining between them. The sample comprised memory CD4+ T cells from blood. This chain joins TRBV29-1 and TRBJ1-2; D is perhaps TRBD1 (6 bases). This TCR was sampled from an adult in good health and CMV-seronegative. The DNA for the CDR3 is TGCAGCGTTGAGCACAGGGTGAATGGCTACACCTTC. This codes for CSVEHRVNGYTF.